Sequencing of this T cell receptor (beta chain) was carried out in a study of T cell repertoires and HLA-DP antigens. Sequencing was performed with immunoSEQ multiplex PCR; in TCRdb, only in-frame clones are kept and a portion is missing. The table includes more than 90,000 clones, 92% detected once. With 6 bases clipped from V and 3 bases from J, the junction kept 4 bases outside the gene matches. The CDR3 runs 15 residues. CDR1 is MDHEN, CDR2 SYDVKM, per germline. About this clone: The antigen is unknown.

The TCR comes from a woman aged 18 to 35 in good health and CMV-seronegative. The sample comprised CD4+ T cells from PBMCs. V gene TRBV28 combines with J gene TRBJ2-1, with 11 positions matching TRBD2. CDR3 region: CASRAGTSGYNEQFF. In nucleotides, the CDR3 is TGTGCCAGCAGGGCCGGGACTAGCGGCTACAATGAGCAGTTCTTC.